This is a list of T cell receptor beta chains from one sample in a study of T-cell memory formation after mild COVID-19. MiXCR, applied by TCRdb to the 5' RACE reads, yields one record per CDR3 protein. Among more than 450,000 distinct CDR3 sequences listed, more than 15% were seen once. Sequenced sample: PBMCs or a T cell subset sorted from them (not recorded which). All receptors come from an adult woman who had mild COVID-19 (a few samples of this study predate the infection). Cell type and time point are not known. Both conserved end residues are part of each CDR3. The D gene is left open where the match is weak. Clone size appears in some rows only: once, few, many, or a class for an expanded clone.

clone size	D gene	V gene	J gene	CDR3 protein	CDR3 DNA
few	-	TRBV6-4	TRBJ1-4	CATAPAGGLHFNEKLFF	TGTGCCACCGCCCCAGCGGGGGGGCTCCATTTTAATGAAAAACTGTTTTTT
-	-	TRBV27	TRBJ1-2	CASSFGGFYGYTF	TGTGCCAGCAGTTTCGGTGGCTTCTATGGCTACACCTTC
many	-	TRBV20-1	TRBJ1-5	CSATPAGDIQPQHF	TGCAGTGCTACCCCCGCGGGAGATATTCAGCCCCAGCATTTT
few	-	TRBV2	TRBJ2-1	CASRGVGSYNEQFF	TGTGCCAGCAGGGGCGTTGGGTCCTACAATGAGCAGTTCTTC
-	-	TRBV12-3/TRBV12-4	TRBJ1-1	CASSSRGGYTEAFF	TGTGCCAGCAGTTCAAGGGGGGGGTACACTGAAGCTTTCTTT
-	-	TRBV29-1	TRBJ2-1	CSERGLHNEQFF	TGCAGCGAAAGGGGATTGCACAATGAGCAGTTCTTC
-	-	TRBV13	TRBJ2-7	CASSPGPRDEQYF	TGTGCCAGCAGCCCGGGGCCCCGGGACGAGCAGTACTTC
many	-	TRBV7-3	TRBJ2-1	CASSLGQGYEQFF	TGTGCCAGCAGCTTAGGGCAGGGCTATGAGCAGTTCTTC
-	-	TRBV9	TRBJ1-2	CASSVVVLGQVGYTF	TGTGCCAGCAGCGTAGTAGTGTTGGGGCAGGTCGGCTACACCTTC
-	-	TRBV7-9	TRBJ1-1	CASSFFGGTDEAFF	TGTGCCAGCAGCTTTTTTGGGGGGACGGATGAAGCTTTCTTT
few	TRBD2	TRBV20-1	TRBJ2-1	CSAPNFQGLGGSSYNEQFF	TGCAGTGCCCCGAATTTCCAGGGACTAGGAGGGAGCTCCTACAATGAGCAGTTCTTC
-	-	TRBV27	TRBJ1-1	CASSFMGTGTEAFF	TGTGCCAGCAGTTTTATGGGGACGGGGACTGAAGCTTTCTTT
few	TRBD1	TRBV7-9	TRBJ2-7	CASSYGTGPSYEQYF	TGTGCCAGCAGCTACGGGACAGGTCCTTCCTACGAGCAGTACTTC
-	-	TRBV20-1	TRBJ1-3	CSASGQLNSGNTIYF	TGCAGTGCTAGCGGACAGTTGAACTCTGGAAACACCATATATTTT
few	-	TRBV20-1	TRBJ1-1	CSASPLNTEAFF	TGCAGTGCTAGCCCATTGAACACTGAAGCTTTCTTT
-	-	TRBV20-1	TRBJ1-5	CSASPARGYGNQPQHF	TGCAGTGCTAGTCCCGCCAGGGGTTATGGCAATCAGCCCCAGCATTTT
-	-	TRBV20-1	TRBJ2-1	CSASWGLSNNEQFF	TGCAGTGCTAGCTGGGGACTGAGCAACAATGAGCAGTTCTTC
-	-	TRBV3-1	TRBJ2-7	CASSQDQGRRYEQYF	TGTGCCAGCAGCCAAGATCAGGGTAGGCGCTACGAGCAGTACTTC
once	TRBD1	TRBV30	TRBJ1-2	CAWGGQGNYGYTF	TGTGCCTGGGGGGGACAGGGAAACTATGGCTACACCTTC
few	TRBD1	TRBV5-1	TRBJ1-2	CASSLAPGTAYYGYTF	TGCGCCAGCAGCTTGGCTCCCGGGACAGCTTACTATGGCTACACCTTC
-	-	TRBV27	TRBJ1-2	CASSLYPPYGYTF	TGTGCCAGCAGTTTATACCCCCCCTATGGCTACACCTTC
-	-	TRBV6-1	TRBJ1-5	CASREGGLGNQPQHF	TGTGCCAGCAGAGAAGGGGGGTTGGGCAATCAGCCCCAGCATTTT
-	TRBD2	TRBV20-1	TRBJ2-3	CSAIAGGVTDTQYF	TGCAGTGCTATCGCGGGGGGCGTCACAGATACGCAGTATTTT
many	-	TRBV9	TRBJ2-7	CASSARPYPSYEQYF	TGTGCCAGCAGCGCCCGTCCCTATCCGTCCTACGAGCAGTACTTC
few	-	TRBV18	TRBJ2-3	CASSNQHTDTQYF	TGTGCCAGCTCAAATCAGCACACAGATACGCAGTATTTT
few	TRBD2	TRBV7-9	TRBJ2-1	CASSLLSGTSFYNEQFF	TGTGCCAGCAGCTTACTATCCGGGACTAGCTTCTACAATGAGCAGTTCTTC
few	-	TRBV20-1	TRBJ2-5	CSARTGPAAQYF	TGCAGTGCTAGGACAGGACCGGCGGCCCAGTACTTC
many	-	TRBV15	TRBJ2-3	CATSRDGVPGDTQYF	TGTGCCACCAGCAGAGATGGTGTACCGGGAGATACGCAGTATTTT
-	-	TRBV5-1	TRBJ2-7	CASSPPTGETYEQYF	TGCGCCAGCAGCCCGCCGACAGGTGAAACCTACGAGCAGTACTTC
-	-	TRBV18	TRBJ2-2	CASSPPHLLATNTGELFF	TGTGCCAGCTCACCACCCCACTTATTAGCAACGAACACCGGGGAGCTGTTTTTT
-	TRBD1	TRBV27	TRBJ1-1	CASTTADRASILGAFF	TGTGCCAGCACCACCGCGGACAGGGCTTCCATATTGGGAGCTTTCTTT
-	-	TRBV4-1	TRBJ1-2	CASSPRKGSGGYTF	TGCGCCAGCAGCCCCCGCAAGGGTTCGGGTGGCTACACCTTC
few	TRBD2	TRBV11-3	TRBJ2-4	CASSLVAGGAKNIQYF	TGTGCCAGCAGCTTAGTGGCGGGAGGAGCCAAAAACATTCAGTACTTC
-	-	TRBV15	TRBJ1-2	CATSRQGTNYGYTF	TGTGCCACCAGCAGACAGGGTACTAACTATGGCTACACCTTC
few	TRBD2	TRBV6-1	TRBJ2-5	CASNPGGQETQYF	TGTGCCAGCAATCCGGGGGGCCAAGAGACCCAGTACTTC
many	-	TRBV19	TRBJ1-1	CASSLPTVNTEAFF	TGTGCCAGTAGTCTACCCACAGTGAACACTGAAGCTTTCTTT
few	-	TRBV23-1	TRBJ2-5	CASSQSADRLYQETQYF	TGCGCCAGCAGTCAATCAGCGGACAGACTTTACCAAGAGACCCAGTACTTC
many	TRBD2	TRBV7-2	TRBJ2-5	CASSPRVAGGGETQYF	TGTGCCAGCAGCCCCCGCGTAGCGGGAGGAGGAGAGACCCAGTACTTC
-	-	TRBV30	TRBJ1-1	CAWIPLMNTEAFF	TGTGCCTGGATCCCGCTCATGAACACTGAAGCTTTCTTT
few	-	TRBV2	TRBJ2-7	CASRAFALPEQYF	TGTGCCAGCCGGGCCTTTGCTCTCCCCGAGCAGTACTTC
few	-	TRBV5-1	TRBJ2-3	CASLKGESTDTQYF	TGCGCCAGCTTAAAAGGGGAGAGCACAGATACGCAGTATTTT
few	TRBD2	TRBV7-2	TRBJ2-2	CASRIAGVPGELFF	TGTGCCAGCAGGATAGCGGGAGTTCCCGGGGAGCTGTTTTTT
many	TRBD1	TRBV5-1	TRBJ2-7	CASKGTGAYEQYF	TGCGCCAGCAAGGGGACAGGGGCCTACGAGCAGTACTTC
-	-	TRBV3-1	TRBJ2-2	CASSPAGTSTGELFF	TGTGCCAGCAGCCCCGCTGGGACATCGACCGGGGAGCTGTTTTTT
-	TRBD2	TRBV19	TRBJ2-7	CASSTLAGGRSYEQYF	TGTGCCAGTAGTACCTTAGCGGGAGGGCGCTCCTACGAGCAGTACTTC
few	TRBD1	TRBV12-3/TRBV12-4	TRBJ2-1	CASSPDRALYNEQFF	TGTGCCAGCAGCCCCGACAGGGCTTTATACAATGAGCAGTTCTTC
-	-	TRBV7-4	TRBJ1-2	CASSVDEAHTF	TGTGCCAGCAGCGTCGATGAAGCCCACACCTTC
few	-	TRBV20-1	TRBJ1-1	CSAKKTGLNTEAFF	TGCAGTGCTAAAAAGACAGGACTCAACACTGAAGCTTTCTTT
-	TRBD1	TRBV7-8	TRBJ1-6	CASSLDRVRSPLHF	TGTGCCAGCAGCCTGGACAGGGTCAGGTCACCCCTCCACTTT
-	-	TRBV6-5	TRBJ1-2	CASSYGVNYGYTF	TGTGCCAGCAGTTACGGGGTAAACTATGGCTACACCTTC
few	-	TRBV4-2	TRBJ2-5	CASSQDQAEETQYF	TGTGCCAGCAGCCAAGATCAAGCGGAAGAGACCCAGTACTTC
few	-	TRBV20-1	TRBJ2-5	CSAPDGGPKETQYF	TGCAGTGCCCCTGATGGGGGCCCAAAAGAGACCCAGTACTTC
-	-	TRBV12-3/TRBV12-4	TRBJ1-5	CASSLSYSDQPQHF	TGTGCCAGCAGTTTAAGCTACAGTGATCAGCCCCAGCATTTT